These 21 T cell receptor beta chains share one sample of origin, sequenced in a study of cytomegalovirus exposure and HLA in healthy donors. Profiling relied on immunoSEQ multiplex PCR, and the TCRdb table lists in-frame clones only, not all of them. Of tens of thousands of clones detected, approximately 88% appear once; the ten largest clones hold 0.95% to 1.5%. The sample comprised PBMCs. The receptors were gathered from a woman younger than 35 in good health and CMV-seronegative.

The J gene is TRBJ2-3, the V gene TRBV28; a weak D match, TRBD1 (6 bases). V lost 2 bases and J lost 5, with 17 bases in between. There are 16 residues in the CDR3. Germline lookup yields CDR1 MDHEN and CDR2 SYDVKM. This CDR3 reads CASSLRVRGILDTQYF. CDR3 nucleotide sequence: TGTGCCAGCAGTTTAAGGGTCAGGGGTATCCTAGATACGCAGTATTTT.

V gene TRBV29-1 combines with J gene TRBJ2-1, with D perhaps matching TRBD2 (5 bases). The CDR3 totals 13 residues. Trimming took 7 bases from V and 2 from J, leaving 12 bases between them. Germline CDR1 and CDR2: SQVTM and ANQGSEA. The CDR3 protein is CSAEAETYNEQFF. CDR3 bases: TGCAGCGCCGAAGCGGAAACCTACAATGAGCAGTTCTTC.

The chain links TRBV7-7 to TRBJ2-5; 8 nucleotides align to TRBD2. The CDR3 sequence is 13 residues long. Trimming took 4 bases from V and 5 from J; bases not matched to a gene: 3. The germline CDR1 and CDR2 sequences are SSHAT and FNYEAQ (reference sequence). The CDR3 sequence: CASSSGGTETQYF. Written as DNA, the CDR3 is TGTGCCAGCAGCTCGGGGGGGACGGAGACCCAGTACTTC.

The CDR3 spells CAWSHSYEQYF. In DNA, the CDR3 is TGTGCCTGGAGCCACTCCTACGAGCAGTACTTC. This chain uses TRBV30 with TRBJ2-7, with D hard to call. This CDR3 region has 11 residues. CDR1 is GTSNPN, CDR2 SVGIG, per germline (reference sequence). V was clipped by 3 bases and J by 0 bases, with 3 bases between them.

This rearrangement joins TRBV2 to TRBJ1-5, with a tentative D call TRBD1 (6 bases). The germline V gene encodes CDR1 SNHLY and CDR2 FYNNEI. The CDR3 contains 15 residues. Trimming shortened V by 6 bases and J by 0 bases, and 12 bases separated the two germline ends. The CDR3 loop is CASRKGDYSNQPQHF. As DNA, the CDR3 is TGTGCCAGCAGGAAGGGGGATTATAGCAATCAGCCCCAGCATTTT. Supplemented by reference TRBV2 and TRBJ1-5, the full variable domain reads EPEVTQTPSHQVTQMGQEVILRCVPISNHLYFYWYRQILGQKVEFLVSFYNNEISEKSEIFDDQFSVERPDGSNFTLKIRSTKLEDSAMYFCASRKGDYSNQPQHFGDGTRLSIL.

This chain connects TRBV28 to TRBJ1-2; possibly TRBD1 for D (5 bases). The length of the CDR3 is 17 residues. Germline values: CDR1 MDHEN, CDR2 SYDVKM. V lost 6 bases, J lost 0 bases, and 20 bases lay in between. The CDR3 DNA reads TGTGCCAGCAGCGCGGGTGGGGCGGGGGGTTCTAACTATGGCTACACCTTC. This translates into CASSAGGAGGSNYGYTF.

Of note for this clone: At the DNA level, this CDR3 is encoded by other sequences in the same sample as well. The chain combines TRBV11-2 with TRBJ1-3; D is uncertain. Deletions cut 5 bases from V and 0 bases from J, with 8 bases between. Germline V gene data show CDR1 as SGHAT and CDR2 as FQNNGV. The CDR3 totals 14 residues. This CDR3 is CASSRGSSGNTIYF. The CDR3 DNA reads TGTGCCAGCAGCCGCGGCAGCTCTGGAAACACCATATATTTT.

This clone is medium-sized by share. This chain links TRBV19 with TRBJ1-6; D uncertain. CDR1 LNHDA and CDR2 SQIVND come from the germline V gene (reference sequence). This CDR3 has 14 amino acids. V gave up 3 bases and J gave up 7 bases, with 10 bases separating them. As DNA, the CDR3 is TGTGCCAGTAGTATCGGCTCGGGGAATTCACCCCTCCACTTT. This gives the protein CASSIGSGNSPLHF.

This chain joins TRBV4-2 and TRBJ2-7; 16 positions agree with TRBD2. The V gene's germline CDR1 is LGHNA and CDR2 YNFKEQ. V was clipped by 5 bases and J by 4 bases; unmatched bases: 5. This CDR3 has 16 amino acids. The CDR3 DNA reads TGTGCCAGCAGCGAGGGACTAGCGGGAGGGCCGTACGAGCAGTACTTC. It is translated as CASSEGLAGGPYEQYF.

This rearrangement joins TRBV4-1 to TRBJ2-3; 10 positions agree with TRBD2. The CDR3 totals 18 residues. V trimming: 1 base; J trimming: 0 bases; junction bases outside the gene matches: 7. Looked up from germline, CDR1 is MGHRA and CDR2 is YSYEKL. CDR3 protein: CASSQGRLAGVSTDTQYF. Written as DNA, the CDR3 is TGCGCCAGCAGCCAAGGTCGGCTAGCGGGGGTTAGCACAGATACGCAGTATTTT.

V is TRBV11-1 and J is TRBJ1-1; TRBD1 matches at 8 bases. This CDR3 contains 15 residues. The V segment lost 2 bases and the J segment 3 bases; nucleotides outside the gene matches: 5. Germline V gives CDR1 SGHAT, CDR2 FQDESV (reference sequence). CDR3 in amino acids: CASSLFTGGDTEAFF. CDR3 in DNA: TGTGCCAGCAGCTTATTTACAGGGGGGGACACTGAAGCTTTCTTT.

This clone was picked up a small number of times. This sequence joins TRBV30 and TRBJ1-6; D possibly corresponds to TRBD1 (6 bases). The CDR3 sequence is 14 residues long. Trimming shortened V by 6 bases and J by 8 bases, and 17 bases separated the two germline ends. Germline CDR1 is GTSNPN and CDR2 is SVGIG (reference sequence). The CDR3 reads CACKKGDVHSPLHF. In DNA form, the CDR3 reads TGTGCCTGCAAGAAGGGGGACGTACATTCACCCCTCCACTTT.

The genes are TRBV5-1 and TRBJ1-1, with a tentative D call TRBD1 (5 bases). Trimming pared 3 bases from V and 3 bases from J, leaving 9 bases between. Per germline, CDR1 SGHRS and CDR2 YFSETQ. This CDR3 comprises 13 residues. The DNA of the CDR3 is TGCGCCAGCAGCTCCCGGGGGGACACTGAAGCTTTCTTT. Amino acid sequence: CASSSRGDTEAFF.

This chain uses TRBV27 with TRBJ2-7, with 8 bases lining up with TRBD2. The CDR3 length is 14 residues. V trimming: 1 base; J trimming: 7 bases; junction bases outside the gene matches: 6. Germline V gene lookup returns CDR1 MNHEY and CDR2 SMNVEV (reference sequence). The CDR3 protein is CASSLLAGTREQYF. For the CDR3, the DNA is TGTGCCAGCAGTTTATTAGCGGGAACGCGTGAGCAGTACTTC.

This clone was recorded a few times. The rearrangement uses TRBV19 and TRBJ2-2; 8 bases are a match to TRBD2. With 6 bases clipped from V and 5 bases from J, the junction kept 17 bases outside the gene matches. The CDR3 extends over 18 amino acids. The germline V gene has CDR1 LNHDA and CDR2 SQIVND (reference sequence). As DNA, the CDR3 is TGTGCCAGTAGAAGATCCCTGGCGGGGGGCTTCGATACCGGGGAGCTGTTTTTT. It codes for CASRRSLAGGFDTGELFF.

In this sample, this clone turned up once. The chain joins TRBV5-6 to TRBJ2-5, with a weak D call TRBD1 (7 bases). Trimming shortened V by 4 bases and J by 3 bases, and 10 bases separated the two germline ends. The CDR3 totals 13 residues. The germline gives CDR1 SGHDT, CDR2 YYEEEE. The CDR3 protein is CASSGGTEETQYF. CDR3 sequence (DNA): TGTGCCAGCAGCGGGGGGACAGAAGAGACCCAGTACTTC.

This clone was recorded only once. The V gene is TRBV10-3, the J gene TRBJ2-5; tentative D call: TRBD1 (6 bases). The ends were cut back, 6 bases at V and 0 bases at J, with 14 bases in the middle. Germline CDR1 is ENHRY and CDR2 is SYGVKD. The CDR3 sequence is 15 residues long. In nucleotides, the CDR3 is TGTGCCATCAGCGCTGCCGGACAGTACCAAGAGACCCAGTACTTC. Its protein product is CAISAAGQYQETQYF.

The chain is built from TRBV19 and TRBJ1-5; possible D gene TRBD1, 6 bases. CDR1 is LNHDA, CDR2 SQIVND, per germline (reference sequence). V was trimmed by 4 bases and J by 4 bases, leaving 14 bases between them. The CDR3 consists of 15 residues. This CDR3 is CASSRETGLNQPQHF. CDR3 in DNA: TGTGCCAGTAGTAGGGAGACAGGACTGAATCAGCCCCAGCATTTT.

The chain couples TRBV29-1 to TRBJ2-3; perhaps TRBD2 as D (5 bases). The germline V gene encodes CDR1 SQVTM and CDR2 ANQGSEA. The CDR3 is made up of 14 amino acids. V lost 3 bases and J 0 bases, leaving 10 bases between the germline ends. The CDR3 region has the DNA TGCAGCGTTGACTGGAGGAAGAGCACAGATACGCAGTATTTT. This gives the protein CSVDWRKSTDTQYF.

The V call is TRBV2, the J call TRBJ1-5; 9 bases map to TRBD1. Trimming at V came to 6 bases and at J to 3 bases, leaving 9 bases not matched to a gene. The CDR3 extends over 16 amino acids. Germline V gene sequence: CDR1 SNHLY, CDR2 FYNNEI. The CDR3 nucleotides are TGTGCCAGCAGCCCCCGGACAGGGGTCCTCAATCAGCCCCAGCATTTT. It codes for CASSPRTGVLNQPQHF.

J is TRBJ1-1 and V is TRBV5-6; TRBD1 aligns across 9 bases. The trim removed 4 bases at V and 3 bases at J, leaving 10 bases unmatched. Germline V lookup: CDR1 SGHDT, CDR2 YYEEEE. The length of the CDR3 is 16 residues. The chain's CDR3 is CASSLADRGKDTEAFF. Written as DNA, the CDR3 is TGTGCCAGCAGCCTGGCGGACAGGGGAAAGGACACTGAAGCTTTCTTT.